These 23 T cell receptor beta chains originate from one sample sequenced in a study of blood T cells in healthy people across ages. Then a second PCR, running roughly 7 to 12 cycles, was carried out with a sample-barcoded 5' primer and a J-beta primer mix. TCRdb called the 5' RACE reads again in MiXCR, with one record for every CDR3 protein. Of 450,000 to 700,000 distinct CDR3 sequences listed, 27% are singletons. The sample taken for sequencing was blood. Source of these receptors: a woman between 70 and 85 years old in good health.

V is TRBV5-1 and J is TRBJ2-5; TRBD1 agrees at 8 bases. The J call is uncertain, as TRBJ2-7 better fits the DNA end. There are 14 residues in the CDR3. Looked up from germline, CDR1 is SGHRS and CDR2 is YFSETQ. The CDR3 DNA follows: TGCGCCAGCAGCTTGGGACAGGGGTTTGACGAGCAGTACTTC. It translates to CASSLGQGFDEQYF.

This sequence joins TRBV7-2 and TRBJ2-2; 12 bases fit TRBD2. The CDR3 consists of 19 residues. The V gene end was trimmed by 5 bases and the J gene end by 4 bases; junction bases not matched to a gene: 14. CDR1 is SGHTA and CDR2 is FQGNSA in the germline V gene. This CDR3 is CASSVKTSGSLGVTGELFF. CDR3 nucleotides: TGTGCCAGCAGCGTTAAGACTAGCGGGAGCCTGGGGGTCACCGGGGAGCTGTTTTTT.

CDR3 coding DNA: TGCAGTGAGCGGACTAGCGGGAGCCCATTTTGGGGCAAAAACATTCAGTACTTC. Its protein is CSERTSGSPFWGKNIQYF. The genes are TRBV20-1 and TRBJ2-4, with 13 nucleotides matching TRBD2. The trim removed 7 bases at V and 3 bases at J, leaving 15 bases unmatched. This CDR3 contains 18 residues. Looked up from germline, CDR1 is DFQATT and CDR2 is SNEGSKA (reference sequence).

The chain joins TRBV30 to TRBJ2-3, with a possible D match to TRBD2 (6 bases). Trimming removed 6 bases at V and 1 base at J, with 17 bases between. The CDR3 runs 15 residues. The germline gives CDR1 GTSNPN, CDR2 SVGIG (reference sequence). The CDR3 sequence is CACGWGGAGTDTQYF. The CDR3 nucleotides are TGTGCCTGCGGGTGGGGCGGGGCAGGCACAGATACGCAGTATTTT.

V usage is TRBV7-9 and J usage is TRBJ2-3, with 11 nucleotides matching TRBD1. With V trimmed by 5 bases and J by 4 bases, 8 bases remained unmatched. Germline loops: CDR1 SEHNR, CDR2 FQNEAQ (reference sequence). The CDR3 totals 16 residues. In nucleotides, the CDR3 is TGTGCCAGCAGCCCTTGGACAGGGGGCCCTCCAGATACGCAGTATTTT. It yields the protein CASSPWTGGPPDTQYF.

This clonotype was found a few times. The rearrangement uses TRBV11-1 and TRBJ2-3; D unresolved. Germline values: CDR1 SGHAT, CDR2 FQDESV (reference sequence). This CDR3 contains 15 residues. Trimming took off 1 base at V and 5 bases at J, with 13 bases between the two ends. CDR3 in DNA: TGTGCCAGCAGCTTAGGCGTCGGGCTCCTAGATACGCAGTATTTT. Its protein product is CASSLGVGLLDTQYF.

This clonotype has a handful of counts. The chain couples TRBV20-1 to TRBJ1-2; D is uncertain. Germline CDR1 DFQATT, CDR2 SNEGSKA (reference sequence). V shed 0 bases and J shed 1 base, with 9 bases lying between them. The CDR3 has 14 amino acids. CDR3: CSARDSRNNYGYTF. The CDR3 DNA is TGCAGTGCTAGAGATTCGCGTAATAACTATGGCTACACCTTC.

V and J are TRBV7-3 and TRBJ2-5; D remains unclear. Germline CDR1 is SGHTA and CDR2 is FQGTGA. V lost 5 bases to trimming and J lost 7 bases, with 14 bases between them. There are 13 residues in the CDR3. CDR3 in amino acids: CASSRTTRATQYF. The CDR3 DNA follows: TGTGCCAGCAGCCGAACAACAAGGGCGACCCAGTACTTC.

This rearrangement joins TRBV20-1 to TRBJ2-5; TRBD2 agrees at 11 bases. Trimming cost V 0 bases and J 7 bases; bases outside gene matches: 16. The CDR3 contains 18 residues. Germline assignment: CDR1 DFQATT and CDR2 SNEGSKA (reference sequence). DNA for the CDR3: TGCAGTGCTAGAGATTTCATCACCGGGACTAGCGGTGGTCGGACCCAGTACTTC. Amino acids: CSARDFITGTSGGRTQYF.

This clonotype was detected a few times. The junction departs from the called germline gene at one end, perhaps through a read error. The chain combines TRBV3-1 with TRBJ2-2, with no clear D. CDR3 length: 12 residues. Per the germline V gene, CDR1 is LGHDT and CDR2 is YNNKEL (reference sequence). In DNA, the CDR3 is TGTGCCGGCAGCCAACTATACGGGGAGCTGTTTTTT. Translation: CAGSQLYGELFF.

This clonotype turned up a few times. This chain links TRBV7-2 with TRBJ2-5, with D perhaps matching TRBD2 (6 bases). The germline CDR1 and CDR2 sequences are SGHTA and FQGNSA. The CDR3 has 14 residues. With 6 bases removed from V and 2 bases from J, the gap between germline ends came to 13 bases. CDR3 nucleotide sequence: TGTGCCAGCAGTCCATCACTAGCTCAAGAGACCCAGTACTTC. This sequence encodes CASSPSLAQETQYF.

Regarding this clonotype: The junction and the germline gene differ at one end; a read error may be behind it. This rearrangement joins TRBV12-3 or TRBV12-4 to TRBJ2-3; D ambiguous. CDR3 length: 13 residues. CDR3: CASSRATTDAQYF. DNA for the CDR3: TGTGCCAGCAGCCGGGCCACCACAGATGCGCAGTATTTT.

The CDR3 DNA follows: TGCGCCAGCAGCTTTATTCCGGACCCTTCCTACAATGAGCAGTTCTTC. The encoded protein is CASSFIPDPSYNEQFF. The chain has TRBV5-1 and TRBJ2-1; D is ambiguous. CDR1 is SGHRS, CDR2 YFSETQ, per germline. V lost 2 bases, J lost 1 base, and 13 bases lay in between. CDR3 length equals 16 residues.

This clonotype has only a few counts. The rearrangement joins TRBV27 to TRBJ1-1; 7 bases are shared with TRBD1. Germline CDR1 is MNHEY and CDR2 is SMNVEV (reference sequence). The CDR3 is 17 amino acids. V trimming: 3 bases; J trimming: 4 bases; junction bases outside the gene matches: 14. Here the CDR3 DNA reads TGTGCCAGCAGTTTCCGTACGCAGACAGGGCGGAGCACTGAAGCTTTCTTT. It specifies CASSFRTQTGRSTEAFF.

V gene TRBV5-1 combines with J gene TRBJ2-3, with D tentatively TRBD2 (5 bases). Germline V gene data show CDR1 as SGHRS and CDR2 as YFSETQ. There are 15 residues in the CDR3. V was pared by 1 base and J by 4 bases, with 13 bases between. The CDR3: CASSLFERAPDTQYF. For the CDR3, the DNA is TGCGCCAGCAGCTTGTTCGAGAGGGCCCCAGATACGCAGTATTTT.

This clonotype was seen only a few times. The chain uses TRBV20-1 and TRBJ2-1, with D perhaps matching TRBD1 (6 bases). The length of the CDR3 is 13 residues. Looked up from germline, CDR1 is DFQATT and CDR2 is SNEGSKA (reference sequence). The ends were cut back, 1 base at V and 4 bases at J, with 8 bases in the middle. The CDR3 loop reads CSARVTGYNEQFF. In DNA, the CDR3 is TGCAGTGCTAGAGTCACAGGGTACAATGAGCAGTTCTTC.

The table lists this clonotype with a few counts. The chain uses TRBV27 and TRBJ2-5; D unresolved. The end of the DNA is better explained by TRBJ2-1, so the J call may be wrong. In germline, CDR1 is MNHEY, CDR2 SMNVEV (reference sequence). This CDR3 has 12 residues. The CDR3 region is CASRTHKNEQFF. The CDR3 region has the DNA TGTGCCAGCAGAACGCATAAAAATGAGCAGTTCTTC.

A few counts support this clonotype. This rearrangement joins TRBV6-5 to TRBJ2-3; D gene ambiguous. V was pared by 4 bases and J by 8 bases, with 7 bases between. From germline, CDR1 is MNHEY and CDR2 SVGAGI. CDR3 length: 11 residues. CDR3 sequence: CASSFQRTQYF. The CDR3 region has the DNA TGTGCCAGCAGTTTCCAGCGTACGCAGTATTTT.

The rearrangement uses TRBV7-8 and TRBJ2-1, with D possibly being TRBD2 (6 bases). Per the germline V gene, CDR1 is SGHVS and CDR2 is FQNEAQ. V lost 1 base, J lost 3 bases, and 16 bases lay in between. This CDR3 contains 17 residues. The CDR3 loop is CASSLERAGAGYNEQFF. The CDR3 DNA follows: TGTGCCAGCAGCTTAGAAAGGGCCGGAGCGGGCTACAATGAGCAGTTCTTC.

CDR3 protein: CSVRNQIRDVGWNEQFF. For the CDR3, the DNA is TGCAGCGTCCGCAACCAAATCCGGGACGTCGGGTGGAATGAGCAGTTCTTC. The chain recombines TRBV29-1 with TRBJ2-1; TRBD1 or TRBD2 may be the D gene (5 bases each). Germline V lookup: CDR1 SQVTM, CDR2 ANQGSEA. The CDR3 has 17 residues. V was shortened by 6 bases and J by 7 bases, with 28 bases between the two germline ends.

The V gene is TRBV20-1, the J gene TRBJ1-1, with TRBD1 as a possible D gene (5 bases). The CDR3 loop spans 15 amino acids. The V end was cut by 1 base, the J end by 0 bases, with 12 bases between. Germline V CDR1 and CDR2: DFQATT, SNEGSKA (reference sequence). The chain's CDR3 is CSARVAGRLNTEAFF. DNA for the CDR3: TGCAGTGCTAGAGTCGCGGGACGGTTGAACACTGAAGCTTTCTTT.

This clonotype was seen a few times. The genes are TRBV20-1 and TRBJ2-4; maybe TRBD1 (6 bases). This CDR3 is built from 14 residues. Germline V gives CDR1 DFQATT, CDR2 SNEGSKA (reference sequence). The ends were cut back, 6 bases at V and 4 bases at J, with 16 bases in the middle. CDR3 residues: CSATQGVGKNIQYF. CDR3 nucleotide sequence: TGCAGTGCAACACAGGGAGTCGGGAAAAACATTCAGTACTTC.

This clonotype was seen a few times. This chain connects TRBV6-5 to TRBJ1-1; a possible D gene is TRBD1 (6 bases). The germline V gene encodes CDR1 MNHEY and CDR2 SVGAGI. Trimming took 1 base from V and 4 from J, leaving 16 bases between them. The CDR3 has 16 amino acids. DNA for the CDR3: TGTGCCAGCAGTTACTACAGGGTCGGGGGGGGCACTGAAGCTTTCTTT. This encodes CASSYYRVGGGTEAFF.